The sequence of this T cell receptor beta chain was determined in a study of blood T cell repertoires in COVID-19. Per germline, CDR1 SGDLS and CDR2 YYNGEE. V lost 3 bases, J lost 5 bases, and 17 bases lay in between. CDR3 size: 15 residues. In the original analysis: From reference gene primer amplification, estimates of nucleated cell counts were derived. Produced via immunoSEQ multiplex PCR; TCRdb's table is partial and in-frame only. V, J and clone size are taken as reported in that table, and D and trimming were inferred from the DNA itself. The sample has about 160,000 clones; about 85% are singletons.

This sequence originates from a man aged 55 to 70 who had recovered from COVID-19. The rearrangement uses TRBV9 and TRBJ1-1, with D perhaps TRBD1 (6 bases). Material: peripheral blood. CDR3 nucleotides: TGTGCCAGCAGCGGGGTGACAGGATCGGGGACTGAAGCTTTCTTT. This codes for CASSGVTGSGTEAFF.